This TCR beta chain emerged from a study of blood T cell repertoires in COVID-19 (TCRdb year 2020). General notes on the study: The collaborator samples originated in the United States, Italy and Spain and spanned the acute and convalescent phases of COVID-19. The samples were drawn from two sources: the first 160 participants of the ongoing ImmuneRACE study, and fewer than 1,500 subjects contributed by 6 global collaborators. The material from the prospective study consisted of cDNA or gDNA derived from T cells, B-cell-depleted T cells, or PBMCs. Subjects who had been exposed to COVID-19, were actively infected with it, or had recovered from it provided the deeply sampled blood TCRbeta repertoires that made up the dataset. A de-identified subject ID, COVID-19 status, age in years and sex were almost always included in the sample metadata. Where available, HLA class I and class II types were taken from metadata supplied by the sample provider and were not determined by assay-based typing. The repertoires were released in a freely available public database intended as a resource for research on the immune response to SARS-CoV-2. Points the paper makes about the study in general: The amount of clinical and demographic metadata varied by source and participant and was provided uncurated.

V lost 3 bases and J lost 3 bases, and the count of bases not matched to a germline gene is 4. There are 15 amino acids in the CDR3, from cysteine to phenylalanine inclusive. Only the CDR3 DNA stays, 45 bases, in frame from base 1. In the germline V gene, CDR1 corresponds to SGHAT and CDR2 to FQNNGV. At one collaborating source in Seattle, patients were enrolled during active infection and were followed longitudinally through the course of disease. Whole blood was collected in K2EDTA tubes by collaborating institutions according to the institutions' own protocols. For TCRbeta analysis, collaborators shipped samples in one of three forms: frozen whole blood, isolated PBMCs, or DNA extracted from either of those sample types. Comments on this clone: What antigen it recognizes has not been identified. No base qualities exist here, and no much larger clone lies one base off it.

The immunoSEQ Assay, a bias-controlled multiplex PCR, was used to amplify TCRbeta CDR3 regions from genomic DNA. Per the source publication's procedure: Nucleated cell counts per sample were estimated from amplification of reference gene primers within the assay. To quantify the absolute abundance of each unique TCRbeta CDR3 rearrangement, sequence reads were collapsed and filtered. For each sample, productive Simpson clonality was calculated as the square root of Simpson's diversity index over productive rearrangements. Entries here come from immuneACCESS through TCRdb and include only in-frame sequences with V and J called. Some clones fail to appear in such tables; in the studies checked, an unresolved V gene covers under half of the shortfall, and the cause of the remainder is unknown. Clone size and the V and J calls come from that table; the DNA yielded D and trimming. The table for this sample lists roughly 400,000 clones; around 87% of them were counted only once. The top ten clonotypes cover approximately 2.5% of the sample.

The sequence links TRBV11-2 to TRBJ1-5; 8 bases in the middle match TRBD1. The receptor was derived from a woman aged 55 to 70 with COVID-19, enrolled during active disease. The source material was peripheral blood. The bases read TGTGCCAGCAGCTTTCACAGGGGGGTCAATCAGCCCCAGCATTTT. This is translated as CASSFHRGVNQPQHF. Reference TRBV11-2 and TRBJ1-5 genes cover what lies past the CDR3, so the full variable domain is EAGVAQSPRYKIIEKRQSVAFWCNPISGHATLYWYQQILGQGPKLLIQFQNNGVVDDSQLPKDRFSAERLKGVDSTLKIQPAKLEDSAVYLCASSFHRGVNQPQHFGDGTRLSIL.